The TCR beta chain described here comes from a study of T cells in Graves' hyperthyroidism and ophthalmopathy. Study background: The initial diagnosis was the point when peripheral blood was collected, ahead of any treatment.

Findings and limits, study-wide: Ophthalmopathy cases were set apart from stable hyperthyroidism by a 13 V-J model.

TCR beta CDR3 sequences were amplified from RNA transcripts. A set of HTBI primers served as the primers for a first-round RT-PCR of the TCR CDR3. TCRdb independently ran MiXCR on the multiplex PCR reads; one entry per CDR3 protein. The sample yields hundreds of thousands of distinct CDR3 sequences, roughly 40% seen once. Clinical symptoms, serum thyroxine, TRAb, thyroid ultrasound and orbital computed tomography established diagnosis. This clonotype showed up many times. Its matching antigen is unknown. The germline gives CDR1 LNHNV, CDR2 YYDKDF (reference sequence). The ends lost 1 base at V and 4 bases at J; junction bases unmatched: 4. The CDR3 extends over 15 amino acids.

The gene calls are TRBV15 and TRBJ2-7, with TRBD2 matching 10 bases. The source material was blood. This TCR came from a man younger than 35 with Graves' hyperthyroidism. CDR3 sequence (DNA): TGTGCCACCAGCAGAGGGACTAGCGGAGGTTACGAGCAGTACTTC. The encoded protein is CATSRGTSGGYEQYF.